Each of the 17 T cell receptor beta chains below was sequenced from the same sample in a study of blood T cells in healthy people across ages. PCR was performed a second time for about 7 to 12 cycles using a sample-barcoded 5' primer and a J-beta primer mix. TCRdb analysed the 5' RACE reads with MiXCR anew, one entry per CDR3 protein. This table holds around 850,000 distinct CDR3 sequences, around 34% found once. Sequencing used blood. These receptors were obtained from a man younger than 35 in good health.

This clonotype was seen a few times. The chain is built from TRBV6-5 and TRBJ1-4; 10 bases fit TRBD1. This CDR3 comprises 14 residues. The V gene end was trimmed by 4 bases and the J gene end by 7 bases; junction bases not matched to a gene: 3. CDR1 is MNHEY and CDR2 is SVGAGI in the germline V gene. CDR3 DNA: TGTGCCAGCAGTTTCGACAGGGGGCTTGAAAAACTGTTTTTT. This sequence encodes CASSFDRGLEKLFF.

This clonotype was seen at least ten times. CDR3 amino acids: CASSLTGVDSYEQYF. The CDR3 DNA sequence: TGTGCCAGCAGCTTAACAGGGGTCGACTCCTACGAGCAGTACTTC. The chain couples TRBV7-2 to TRBJ2-7; TRBD1 agrees at 7 bases. This CDR3 contains 15 residues. Germline lookup yields CDR1 SGHTA and CDR2 FQGNSA. Unmatched junction bases numbered 4, after V lost 2 bases and J lost 0 bases.

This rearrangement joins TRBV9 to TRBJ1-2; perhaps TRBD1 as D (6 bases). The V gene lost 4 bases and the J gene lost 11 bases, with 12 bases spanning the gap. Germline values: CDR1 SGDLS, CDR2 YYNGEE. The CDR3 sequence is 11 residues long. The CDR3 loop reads CASSTGTLYTF. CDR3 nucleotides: TGTGCCAGCAGCACCGGGACACTATACACCTTC. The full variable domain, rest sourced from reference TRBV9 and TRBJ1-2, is DSGVTQTPKHLITATGQRVTLRCSPRSGDLSVYWYQQSLDQGLQFLIQYYNGEERAKGNILERFSAQQFPDLHSELNLSSLELGDSALYFCASSTGTLYTFGSGTRLTVV.

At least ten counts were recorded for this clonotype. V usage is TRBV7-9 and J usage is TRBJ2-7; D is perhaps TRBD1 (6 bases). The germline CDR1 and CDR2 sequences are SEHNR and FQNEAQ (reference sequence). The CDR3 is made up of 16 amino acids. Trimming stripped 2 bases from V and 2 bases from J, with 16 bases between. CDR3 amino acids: CASSLWPRGRTYEQYF. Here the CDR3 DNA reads TGTGCCAGCAGCTTATGGCCCAGGGGACGGACCTACGAGCAGTACTTC.

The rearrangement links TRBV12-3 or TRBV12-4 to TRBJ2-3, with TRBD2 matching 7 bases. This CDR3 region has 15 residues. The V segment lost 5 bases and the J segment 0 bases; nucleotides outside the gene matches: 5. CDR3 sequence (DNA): TGTGCCAGCAGTAGGAGCGGGGTTAGCACAGATACGCAGTATTTT. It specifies CASSRSGVSTDTQYF.

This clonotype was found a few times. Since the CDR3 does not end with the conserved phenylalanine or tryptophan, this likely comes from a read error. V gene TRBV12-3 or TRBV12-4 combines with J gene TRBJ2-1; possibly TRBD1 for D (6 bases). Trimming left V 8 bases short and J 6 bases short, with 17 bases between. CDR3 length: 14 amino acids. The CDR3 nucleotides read TGTGCCAGCTGCCGGGACACGGGCTTCAATGAGCAGTTCTAC. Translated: CASCRDTGFNEQFY.

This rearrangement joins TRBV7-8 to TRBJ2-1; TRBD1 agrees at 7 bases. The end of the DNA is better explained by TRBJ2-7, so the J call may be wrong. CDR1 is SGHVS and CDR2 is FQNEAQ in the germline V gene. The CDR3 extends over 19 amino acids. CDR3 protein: CASSLDGGEGAAYTDTQYF. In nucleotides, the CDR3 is TGTGCCAGCAGCTTAGATGGGGGCGAGGGGGCGGCTTACACAGATACGCAGTACTTC.

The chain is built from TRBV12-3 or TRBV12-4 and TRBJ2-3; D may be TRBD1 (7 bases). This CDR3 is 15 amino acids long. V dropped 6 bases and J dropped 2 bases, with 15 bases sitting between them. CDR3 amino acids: CASRHDRDFTDTQYF. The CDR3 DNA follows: TGTGCCAGCAGACACGACAGGGACTTCACAGATACGCAGTATTTT.

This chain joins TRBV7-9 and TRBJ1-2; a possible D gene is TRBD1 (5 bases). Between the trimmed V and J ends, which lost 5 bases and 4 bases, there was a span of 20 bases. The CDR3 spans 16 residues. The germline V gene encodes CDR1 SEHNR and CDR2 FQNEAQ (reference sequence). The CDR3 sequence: CASSLPPPKGAYGYTF. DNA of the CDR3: TGTGCCAGCAGCCTTCCCCCCCCGAAAGGGGCCTATGGCTACACCTTC.

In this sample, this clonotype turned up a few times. The CDR3 loop reads CASSLGGGTPHTDTQYF. The CDR3 DNA is TGTGCCAGCAGCCTCGGGGGGGGGACTCCGCACACAGATACGCAGTATTTT. The chain couples TRBV4-2 to TRBJ2-3; 8 nucleotides align to TRBD2. From germline, CDR1 is LGHNA and CDR2 YNFKEQ. V lost 4 bases, J lost 2 bases, and 11 bases stayed unmatched. The CDR3 is 17 residues long.

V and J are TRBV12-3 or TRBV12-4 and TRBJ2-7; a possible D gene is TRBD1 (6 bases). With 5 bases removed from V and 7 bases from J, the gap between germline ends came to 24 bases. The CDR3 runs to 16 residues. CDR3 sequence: CASSPRQARSYNEQYF. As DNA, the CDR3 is TGTGCCAGCAGTCCGCGACAGGCGCGCTCCTACAATGAGCAGTACTTC.

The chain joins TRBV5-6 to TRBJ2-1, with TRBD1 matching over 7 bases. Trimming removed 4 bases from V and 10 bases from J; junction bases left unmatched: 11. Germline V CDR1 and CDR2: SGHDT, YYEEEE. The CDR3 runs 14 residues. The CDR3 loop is CASSQTGTVLEQFF. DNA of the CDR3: TGTGCCAGCAGCCAGACCGGGACAGTTCTCGAGCAGTTCTTC.

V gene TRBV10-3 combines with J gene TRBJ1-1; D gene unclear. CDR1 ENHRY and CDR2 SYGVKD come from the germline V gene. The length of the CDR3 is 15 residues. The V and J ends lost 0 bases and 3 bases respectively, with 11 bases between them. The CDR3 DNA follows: TGTGCCATCAGTGAGTCGAAATTGTCAGACACTGAAGCTTTCTTT. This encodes CAISESKLSDTEAFF.

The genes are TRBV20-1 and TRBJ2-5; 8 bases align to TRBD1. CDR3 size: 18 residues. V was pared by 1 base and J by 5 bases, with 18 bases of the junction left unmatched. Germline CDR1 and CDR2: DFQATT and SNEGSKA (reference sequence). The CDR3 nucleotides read TGCAGTGCTAGAGCCCCAAACGGACAGGGCATGGACTGGGAGACCCAGTACTTC. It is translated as CSARAPNGQGMDWETQYF.

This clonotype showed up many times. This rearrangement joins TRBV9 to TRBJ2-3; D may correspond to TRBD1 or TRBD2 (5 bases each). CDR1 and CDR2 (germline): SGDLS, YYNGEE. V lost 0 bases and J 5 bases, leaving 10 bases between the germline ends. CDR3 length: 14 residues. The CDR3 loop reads CASSVVAGGDTQYF. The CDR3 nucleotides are TGTGCCAGCAGCGTAGTAGCTGGGGGAGATACGCAGTATTTT.

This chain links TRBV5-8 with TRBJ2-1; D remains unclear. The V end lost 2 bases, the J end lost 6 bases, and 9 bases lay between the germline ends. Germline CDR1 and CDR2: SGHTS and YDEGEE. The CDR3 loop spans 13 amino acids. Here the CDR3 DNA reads TGTGCCAGCAGCTTCAGAGTGCCCAATGAGCAGTTCTTC. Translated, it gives CASSFRVPNEQFF.

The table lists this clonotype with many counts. This chain's CDR3 is CASSQDITGLRTDTQYF. DNA of the CDR3: TGTGCCAGCAGCCAAGACATCACAGGACTACGCACAGATACGCAGTATTTT. The chain recombines TRBV14 with TRBJ2-3, with a tentative D call TRBD2 (6 bases). V was cut by 0 bases and J by 1 base, with 14 bases left in between. CDR3 length: 17 amino acids. The germline V gene encodes CDR1 SGHDN and CDR2 FVKESK.